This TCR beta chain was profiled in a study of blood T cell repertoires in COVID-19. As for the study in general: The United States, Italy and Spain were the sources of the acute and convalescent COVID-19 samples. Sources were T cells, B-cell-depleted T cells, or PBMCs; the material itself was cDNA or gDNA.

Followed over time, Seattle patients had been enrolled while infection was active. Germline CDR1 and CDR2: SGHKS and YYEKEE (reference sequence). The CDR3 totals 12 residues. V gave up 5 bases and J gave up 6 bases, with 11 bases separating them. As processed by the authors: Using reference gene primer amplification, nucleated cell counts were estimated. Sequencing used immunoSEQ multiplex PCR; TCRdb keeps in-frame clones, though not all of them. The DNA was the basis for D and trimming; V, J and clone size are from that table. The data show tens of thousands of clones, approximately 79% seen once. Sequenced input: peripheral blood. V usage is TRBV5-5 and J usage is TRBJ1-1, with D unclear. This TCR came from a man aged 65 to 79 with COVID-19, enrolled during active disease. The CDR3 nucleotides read TGTGCCAGCAGTCCTTTTCCCTCTGAAGCTTTCTTT. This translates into CASSPFPSEAFF. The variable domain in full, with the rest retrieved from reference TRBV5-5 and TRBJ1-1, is DAGVTQSPTHLIKTRGQQVTLRCSPISGHKSVSWYQQVLGQGPQFIFQYYEKEERGRGNFPDRFSARQFPNYSSELNVNALLLGDSALYLCASSPFPSEAFFGQGTRLTVV.